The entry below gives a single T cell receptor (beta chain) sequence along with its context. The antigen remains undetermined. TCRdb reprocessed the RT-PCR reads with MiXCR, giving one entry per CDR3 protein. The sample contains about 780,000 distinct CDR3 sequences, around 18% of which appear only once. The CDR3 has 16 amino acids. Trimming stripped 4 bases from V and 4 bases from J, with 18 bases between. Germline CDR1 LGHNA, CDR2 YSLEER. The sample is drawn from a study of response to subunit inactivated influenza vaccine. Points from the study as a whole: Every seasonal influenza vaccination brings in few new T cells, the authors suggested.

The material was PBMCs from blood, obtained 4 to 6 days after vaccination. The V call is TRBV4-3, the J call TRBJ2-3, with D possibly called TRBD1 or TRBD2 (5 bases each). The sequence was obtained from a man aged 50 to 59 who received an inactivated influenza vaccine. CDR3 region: CASSPRGLGVPDTQYF. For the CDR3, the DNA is TGCGCCAGCAGCCCCCGGGGCCTAGGAGTCCCAGATACGCAGTATTTT.